This TCR beta chain originates from a study of regulatory T cells in long-lasting Graves disease. CDR3 regions were amplified by Arm-PCR using iRepertoire HTBI primers to build TCR beta libraries. TCRdb reprocessed the multiplex PCR reads with MiXCR, giving one entry per CDR3 protein. This table holds 500,000 or so distinct CDR3 sequences, around 16% found once. Time point noted: newly diagnosed GD, antithyroid drugs for less than 3 months. The authors made the TCR library using RNA they extracted from PBMCs. The CDR3 contains 13 residues. Trimming shortened V by 3 bases and J by 2 bases, and 6 bases separated the two germline ends. These data also featured in a second study, about T cells in Graves' hyperthyroidism and ophthalmopathy. As that study records: The HTBI set primed first-round TCR CDR3 RT-PCR.

This receptor was identified in a man aged 40-50 years with Graves disease. The sample was peripheral blood mononuclear cells (PBMCs), taken at new diagnosis, from a patient treated with antithyroid drugs. This chain links TRBV12-3 or TRBV12-4 with TRBJ2-3; D remains ambiguous. The CDR3 spells CASSFGLTDTQYF. As DNA, the CDR3 is TGTGCCAGCAGTTTCGGGCTCACAGATACGCAGTATTTT.